The 18 T cell receptor beta chains below were found in one sample sequenced in a study of blood T cell repertoires in COVID-19. Only in-frame clones appear in the TCRdb table, and some are missing; sequencing was by immunoSEQ multiplex PCR. The table has about 170,000 clones, about 82% seen once. Material: peripheral blood. The source of these receptors is a woman older than 75 with COVID-19, enrolled during active disease.

The V call is TRBV19, the J call TRBJ1-5; 9 nucleotides agree with TRBD1. The trim removed 4 bases at V and 7 bases at J, leaving 8 bases unmatched. Germline V gene data show CDR1 as LNHDA and CDR2 as SQIVND (reference sequence). There are 15 residues in the CDR3. The DNA of the CDR3 is TGTGCCAGTAGTAGGGGGACAGGGTATCACCAGCCCCAGCATTTT. It specifies CASSRGTGYHQPQHF.

The chain is built from TRBV5-1 and TRBJ1-2; tentatively, D is TRBD1 (5 bases). The V and J ends lost 4 bases and 6 bases respectively, with 16 bases between them. Germline CDR1 SGHRS, CDR2 YFSETQ. The CDR3 has 14 residues. CDR3 nucleotide sequence: TGCGCCAGCAGCCCGGAGCAGGGTTCTCATGGCTACACCTTC. Translating it yields CASSPEQGSHGYTF.

The chain couples TRBV20-1 to TRBJ1-1, with a possible D match to TRBD1 (5 bases). Between the trimmed V and J ends, which lost 3 bases and 1 base, there was a span of 12 bases. Per the germline V gene, CDR1 is DFQATT and CDR2 is SNEGSKA (reference sequence). The CDR3 contains 14 residues. As DNA, the CDR3 is TGCAGTGCTAGTCGCCCGCAGGGGAACACTGAAGCTTTCTTT. Its translation: CSASRPQGNTEAFF.

A few counts support this clone. This chain links TRBV3-1 (or the pseudogene TRBV3-2) with TRBJ1-2; D remains ambiguous. CDR3 size: 13 residues. V was pared by 3 bases and J by 7 bases, with 12 bases between. Germline loops: CDR1 LGHDT, CDR2 YNNKEL (reference sequence). The CDR3 DNA is TGTGCCAGCAGCCAGTATGAGAGTGGTGGCTACACCTTC. Translating gives CASSQYESGGYTF.

This clone was seen only once. The chain recombines TRBV6-1 with TRBJ1-2; D remains unclear. The germline CDR1 and CDR2 sequences are MNHNS and SASEGT. CDR3 length: 16 residues. V lost 0 bases, J lost 6 bases, and 17 bases lay in between. The CDR3 bases are TGTGCCAGCAGTGAAGCGGTCGCACACCCCGCGGATGGCTACACCTTC. The encoded protein is CASSEAVAHPADGYTF.

This sequence joins TRBV5-1 and TRBJ2-1; 8 bases agree with TRBD1. The CDR3 is 16 residues long. CDR1 and CDR2 from the germline V gene are SGHRS and YFSETQ. Unmatched junction bases numbered 11, after V lost 0 bases and J lost 9 bases. CDR3 DNA sequence: TGCGCCAGCAGCTTGGTTGGAGGACAGGGCATACTTGAGCAGTTCTTC. Residues: CASSLVGGQGILEQFF.

The V gene is TRBV3-1 (or the pseudogene TRBV3-2), the J gene TRBJ1-5, with 11 bases matching TRBD1. The V and J ends lost 7 bases and 4 bases, in that order; junction bases with no gene match: 9. CDR1 LGHDT and CDR2 YNNKEL come from the germline V gene (reference sequence). The CDR3 covers 16 residues. CDR3 DNA: TGTGCCAGCAAGCCAGGGGGACAGGGGGAGAATCAGCCCCAGCATTTT. As protein: CASKPGGQGENQPQHF.

V usage is TRBV5-1 and J usage is TRBJ1-1, with D perhaps matching TRBD1 (6 bases). Deletions cut 2 bases from V and 1 base from J, with 9 bases between. Germline values: CDR1 SGHRS, CDR2 YFSETQ. CDR3 size: 14 residues. The CDR3 sequence: CASSFTGPNTEAFF. The CDR3 DNA reads TGCGCCAGCAGCTTCACAGGGCCGAACACTGAAGCTTTCTTT.

The rearrangement joins TRBV2 to TRBJ1-1; TRBD1 might be the D (5 bases). V was shortened by 6 bases and J by 5 bases, with 16 bases between the two germline ends. The CDR3 spans 14 residues. CDR1 and CDR2 (germline): SNHLY, FYNNEI. CDR3 DNA sequence: TGTGCCAGCAGGGTAGAGGCGGGGCGAACTGAAGCTTTCTTT. This encodes CASRVEAGRTEAFF.

The chain couples TRBV5-4 to TRBJ2-7, with D possibly TRBD2 on 6 matching bases. Germline V gene data show CDR1 as SGHNT and CDR2 as YYREEE (reference sequence). Trimming stripped 2 bases from V and 5 bases from J, with 14 bases between. CDR3 length: 14 residues. In DNA form, the CDR3 reads TGTGCCAGCAGCTTAGACGGGAGAGAGGACGAGCAGTACTTC. Protein: CASSLDGREDEQYF.

This rearrangement joins TRBV18 to TRBJ1-3; 9 bases align to TRBD1. V lost 5 bases and J lost 10; bases outside the gene matches: 12. The CDR3 consists of 15 residues. Germline CDR1 and CDR2: KGHSH and LQKENI. As DNA, the CDR3 is TGTGCCAGCTCAAGACCCCGGACAGGGGCAAAGACCATATATTTT. This translates into CASSRPRTGAKTIYF. Using reference TRBV18 and TRBJ1-3 for the parts outside the CDR3, the full variable domain is NAGVMQNPRHLVRRRGQEARLRCSPMKGHSHVYWYRQLPEEGLKFMVYLQKENIIDESGMPKERFSAEFPKEGPSILRIQQVVRGDSAAYFCASSRPRTGAKTIYFGEGSWLTVV.

The DNA for the CDR3 is TGTGCCAGCAGTCCGACAGGGAACGTTGGCTACACCTTC. Translating it yields CASSPTGNVGYTF. The genes are TRBV12-3 or TRBV12-4 and TRBJ1-2; TRBD1 agrees at 7 bases. V shed 5 bases, J shed 7 bases, and the junction held 7 bases outside the gene matches. This CDR3 has 13 residues.

The chain recombines TRBV24-1 with TRBJ1-6, with 8 bases fitting TRBD1. This CDR3 spans 12 amino acids. Per germline, CDR1 KGHDR and CDR2 SFDVKD. V trimming: 11 bases; J trimming: 8 bases; junction bases outside the gene matches: 4. CDR3 loop: CAIDRGDSPLHF. The CDR3 DNA reads as TGTGCCATTGACAGGGGTGATTCACCCCTCCACTTT.

V is TRBV19 and J is TRBJ1-5; 9 bases are shared with TRBD1. Germline V lookup: CDR1 LNHDA, CDR2 SQIVND (reference sequence). J gave up 1 base and V 5 bases, and 3 bases lay outside the gene matches. The CDR3 consists of 15 residues. The DNA of the CDR3 is TGTGCCAGTAGTGCAGGGACAGGGAGCAATCAGCCCCAGCATTTT. As protein: CASSAGTGSNQPQHF.

The chain's CDR3 is CASSMGQARYNSPLHF. The CDR3 nucleotides are TGTGCCAGTAGTATGGGACAGGCTCGCTATAATTCACCCCTCCACTTT. J is TRBJ1-6 and V is TRBV19, with 8 positions matching TRBD1. Germline values: CDR1 LNHDA, CDR2 SQIVND (reference sequence). CDR3 size: 16 residues. Unmatched junction bases numbered 4, after V lost 3 bases and J lost 3 bases.

The CDR3 here is CASSLGVDAGHNSPLHF. For the CDR3, the DNA is TGCGCCAGCAGCTTGGGGGTCGATGCAGGGCATAATTCACCCCTCCACTTT. The chain combines TRBV5-1 with TRBJ1-6; a weak D match, TRBD1 (5 bases). CDR1 is SGHRS, CDR2 YFSETQ, per germline. V lost 0 bases and J 5 bases, leaving 15 bases between the germline ends. CDR3 length: 17 amino acids. The full variable domain, rest sourced from reference TRBV5-1 and TRBJ1-6, is KAGVTQTPRYLIKTRGQQVTLSCSPISGHRSVSWYQQTPGQGLQFLFEYFSETQRNKGNFPGRFSGRQFSNSRSEMNVSTLELGDSALYLCASSLGVDAGHNSPLHFGNGTRLTVT.

This chain links TRBV5-1 with TRBJ2-3, with TRBD2 matching over 12 bases. The germline V gene encodes CDR1 SGHRS and CDR2 YFSETQ. The CDR3 totals 15 residues. Trimming cost V 4 bases and J 5 bases; bases outside gene matches: 5. The CDR3 sequence: CASSRGTSGRDTQYF. The CDR3 coding sequence is TGCGCCAGCAGCCGCGGGACTAGCGGGCGAGATACGCAGTATTTT.

This sequence joins TRBV9 and TRBJ2-3, with D maybe TRBD2 (9 bases). The CDR3 runs to 17 residues. Trimming removed 4 bases at V and 4 bases at J, with 22 bases between. In germline, CDR1 is SGDLS, CDR2 YYNGEE. This CDR3 is CASSQGASGNTPDTQYF. Here the CDR3 DNA reads TGTGCCAGCAGCCAGGGGGCTAGCGGGAACACGCCAGATACGCAGTATTTT. The full variable domain, with the rest looked up from reference TRBV9 and TRBJ2-3, is DSGVTQTPKHLITATGQRVTLRCSPRSGDLSVYWYQQSLDQGLQFLIQYYNGEERAKGNILERFSAQQFPDLHSELNLSSLELGDSALYFCASSQGASGNTPDTQYFGPGTRLTVL.